These T cell receptor beta chains were read from a single sample in a study of CD8 T cells in ankylosing spondylitis. TCRdb ran MiXCR on the 5' RACE reads and lists one entry per CDR3 protein. In the table there are 250,000 to 400,000 distinct CDR3 sequences, around 10% of which are singletons. The sample comprised blood, either unsorted or a sorted T cell fraction (not recorded which). The source of these receptors is a female donor with ankylosing spondylitis or in good health (not recorded which). Each CDR3 is given with its conserved first and last residue. D genes are given only for firm matches. For some rows the clone size is stated as once, few or many, or as a class when expanded; others skip it.

cdr3_aa	cdr3_nt	v_call	d_call	clone_size	j_call
CASSARIPGQKQETQYF	TGTGCCAGCAGCGCCCGAATTCCGGGACAGAAACAAGAGACCCAGTACTTC	TRBV7-6	TRBD1	few	TRBJ2-5
CASRKEREGSYNEQFF	TGTGCCAGCCGTAAGGAACGGGAGGGCAGCTACAATGAGCAGTTCTTC	TRBV6-2/TRBV6-3	TRBD2	many	TRBJ2-1
CSALRQGMGYGYTF	TGCAGTGCCCTAAGGCAGGGTATGGGCTATGGCTACACCTTC	TRBV20-1	.	many	TRBJ1-2
CSARGGQGQLQETQYF	TGCAGTGCTAGAGGGGGGCAGGGACAGCTACAAGAGACCCAGTACTTC	TRBV20-1	TRBD1	many	TRBJ2-5
CASSWGTGHNSPLHF	TGTGCCAGCAGCTGGGGGACAGGCCATAATTCACCCCTCCACTTT	TRBV5-6	TRBD1	many	TRBJ1-6
CRISPGAASDTQYF	TGCAGAATTTCACCGGGGGCAGCGTCGGATACGCAGTATTTT	TRBV20-1	.	many	TRBJ2-3
CISGTPDTQYF	TGCATTAGCGGGACCCCAGATACGCAGTATTTT	TRBV20-1	TRBD2	many	TRBJ2-3
CASSQPRGEAFF	TGTGCCAGCAGCCAACCTAGGGGTGAAGCTTTCTTT	TRBV3-1	.	few	TRBJ1-1
CASSPREGGNNSPLHF	TGTGCCAGCAGTCCCCGGGAGGGGGGGAATAATTCACCCCTCCACTTT	TRBV12-3/TRBV12-4	.	many	TRBJ1-6
CATSSGGPSNEQFF	TGTGCCACTTCCAGCGGGGGGCCGTCAAATGAGCAGTTCTTC	TRBV15	TRBD2	.	TRBJ2-1
CSAQGQVWGYTF	TGCAGTGCTCAAGGACAAGTTTGGGGCTACACCTTC	TRBV20-1	.	many	TRBJ1-2
CASSLSPGPIPPYGYTF	TGTGCCAGCAGTTTGTCGCCTGGGCCTATCCCCCCTTATGGCTACACCTTC	TRBV27	.	few	TRBJ1-2
CASSEGGGAYNEQFF	TGTGCCAGCAGCGAGGGGGGCGGGGCCTACAATGAGCAGTTCTTC	TRBV9	.	.	TRBJ2-1
CSARAGGGGAYNEQFF	TGCAGTGCTAGAGCTGGGGGCGGGGGCGCCTACAATGAGCAGTTCTTC	TRBV20-1	.	many	TRBJ2-1
CASSLNRGRETQYF	TGTGCCAGCAGCCTCAACAGGGGAAGGGAGACCCAGTACTTC	TRBV9	TRBD1	many	TRBJ2-5
CARKNRGYDEQFF	TGTGCCCGCAAAAACAGGGGGTACGATGAGCAGTTCTTC	TRBV30	TRBD1	many	TRBJ2-1
CASSPLPPGGGYEQYF	TGTGCCAGCTCACCGCTTCCCCCCGGGGGCGGGTACGAGCAGTACTTC	TRBV18	.	.	TRBJ2-7
CASSLGPGDRGLYGYTF	TGTGCCAGCAGTTTAGGCCCTGGGGACAGGGGGCTCTATGGCTACACCTTC	TRBV27	TRBD1	many	TRBJ1-2
CASSVISTGNQPQHF	TGTGCCAGCAGTGTAATCAGTACAGGGAATCAGCCCCAGCATTTT	TRBV6-5	.	many	TRBJ1-5
CASSFSPGQGPYEQYF	TGTGCCAGCAGCTTCTCTCCGGGACAGGGACCCTACGAGCAGTACTTC	TRBV7-2	TRBD1	many	TRBJ2-7
CSARDPRGIGETQYF	TGCAGTGCTAGAGATCCGCGGGGGATTGGGGAGACCCAGTACTTC	TRBV20-1	TRBD2	few	TRBJ2-5
CSVPGSSYNEQFF	TGCAGTGTGCCGGGAAGCTCCTACAATGAGCAGTTCTTC	TRBV20-1	.	few	TRBJ2-1
CAISEGEGQGVSNQPQHF	TGTGCCATCAGTGAGGGGGAAGGACAGGGGGTCAGCAATCAGCCCCAGCATTTT	TRBV10-3	TRBD1	many	TRBJ1-5
CSAGKKQNIQYF	TGCAGTGCCGGAAAAAAGCAAAACATTCAGTACTTC	TRBV20-1	.	many	TRBJ2-4
CAWSGTGAYNEQFF	TGTGCCTGGTCCGGGACAGGGGCCTACAATGAGCAGTTCTTC	TRBV30	TRBD1	.	TRBJ2-1
CASRYQGNTGELFF	TGTGCCAGCAGGTACCAGGGGAACACCGGGGAGCTGTTTTTT	TRBV3-1	.	few	TRBJ2-2
CASSDPGTINEQFF	TGTGCCAGCAGTGACCCCGGGACCATCAATGAGCAGTTCTTC	TRBV6-1	.	many	TRBJ2-1